This TCR beta chain is drawn from a study of shared clonotypes between healthy human individuals. The assay was immunoSEQ multiplex PCR, and TCRdb's table has in-frame clones only and misses some. Of about 700,000 clones listed, 92% are singletons. Naive-designated CD8 cells lacked CD45RO, were positively enriched for CCR7, and omitted terminally differentiated effector memory CD45RA+ cells. Every contributor of samples was a Caucasian grown-up residing in Nashville, Tennessee. From germline, CDR1 is MGHRA and CDR2 YSYEKL. V was trimmed by 1 base and J by 2 bases, leaving 15 bases between them. The CDR3 spans 16 residues. Study observations and caveats: Memory subsets had estimated richness that was generally smaller than that of naive subsets. Non-shared clonotypes had lower generation probabilities than clonotypes shared by all four sorted-subset donors.

In the case of this clone: Antigen: not known.

Specimen: naive CD8+ T cells sorted from blood. V usage is TRBV4-1 and J usage is TRBJ2-7; TRBD1 might be the D (6 bases). This clonotype originated in a man aged 25-45 years in good health. The CDR3 nucleotides are TGCGCCAGCAGCCAAGCGACCGGGACAAGTACCTACGAGCAGTACTTC. Its translation is CASSQATGTSTYEQYF.